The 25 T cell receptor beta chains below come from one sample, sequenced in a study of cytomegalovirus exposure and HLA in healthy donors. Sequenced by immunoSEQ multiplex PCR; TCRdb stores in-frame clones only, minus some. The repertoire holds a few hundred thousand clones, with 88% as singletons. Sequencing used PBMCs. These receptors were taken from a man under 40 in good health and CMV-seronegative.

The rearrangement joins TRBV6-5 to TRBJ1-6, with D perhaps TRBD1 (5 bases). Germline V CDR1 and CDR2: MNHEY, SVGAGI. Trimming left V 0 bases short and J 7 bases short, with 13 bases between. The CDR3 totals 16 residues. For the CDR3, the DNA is TGTGCCAGCAGTTACTCTGGGCAGGGATCGAATTCACCCCTCCACTTT. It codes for CASSYSGQGSNSPLHF.

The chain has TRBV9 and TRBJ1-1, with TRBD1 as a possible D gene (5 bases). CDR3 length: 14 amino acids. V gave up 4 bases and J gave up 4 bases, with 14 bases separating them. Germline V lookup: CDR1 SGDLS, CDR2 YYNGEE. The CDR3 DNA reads TGTGCCAGCAGCTCAGGGTCCCTGCGCACTGAAGCTTTCTTT. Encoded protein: CASSSGSLRTEAFF.

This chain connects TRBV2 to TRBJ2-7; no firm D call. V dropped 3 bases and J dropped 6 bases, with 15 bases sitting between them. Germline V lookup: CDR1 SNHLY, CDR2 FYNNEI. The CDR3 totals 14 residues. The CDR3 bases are TGTGCCAGCAGTGATTTAGGAGCTTTTAGCGAGCAGTACTTC. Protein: CASSDLGAFSEQYF.

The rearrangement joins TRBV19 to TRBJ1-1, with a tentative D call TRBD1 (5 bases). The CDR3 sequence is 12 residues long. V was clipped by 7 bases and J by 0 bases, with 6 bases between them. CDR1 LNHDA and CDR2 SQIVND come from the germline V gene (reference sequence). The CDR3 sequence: CASKGLNTEAFF. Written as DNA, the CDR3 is TGTGCCAGTAAGGGGCTGAACACTGAAGCTTTCTTT.

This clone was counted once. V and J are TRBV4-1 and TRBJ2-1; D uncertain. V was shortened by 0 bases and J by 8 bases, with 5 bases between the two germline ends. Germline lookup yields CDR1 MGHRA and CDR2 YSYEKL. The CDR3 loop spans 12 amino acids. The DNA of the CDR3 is TGCGCCAGCAGCCAAGAAAGCGATGAGCAGTTCTTC. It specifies CASSQESDEQFF.

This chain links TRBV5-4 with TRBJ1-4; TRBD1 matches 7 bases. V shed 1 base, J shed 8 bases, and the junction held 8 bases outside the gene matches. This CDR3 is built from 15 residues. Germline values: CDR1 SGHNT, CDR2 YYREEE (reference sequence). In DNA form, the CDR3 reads TGTGCCAGCAGCTTGACCGCTACAGGGGAGGAAAAACTGTTTTTT. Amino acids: CASSLTATGEEKLFF.

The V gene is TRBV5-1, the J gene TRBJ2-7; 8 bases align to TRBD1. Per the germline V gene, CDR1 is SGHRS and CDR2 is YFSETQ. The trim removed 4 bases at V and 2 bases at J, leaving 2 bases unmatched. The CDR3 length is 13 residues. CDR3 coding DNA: TGCGCCAGCAGCAAGACAGGGGCCTACGAGCAGTACTTC. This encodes CASSKTGAYEQYF.

CDR3 protein: CAISPAELGPLYNEQFF. CDR3 DNA: TGTGCCATCAGTCCCGCGGAACTGGGTCCCCTTTACAATGAGCAGTTCTTC. The genes are TRBV10-3 and TRBJ2-1; D is unclear. The CDR3 is 17 amino acids. Germline V gene data show CDR1 as ENHRY and CDR2 as SYGVKD. Trimming shortened V by 5 bases and J by 4 bases, and 21 bases separated the two germline ends.

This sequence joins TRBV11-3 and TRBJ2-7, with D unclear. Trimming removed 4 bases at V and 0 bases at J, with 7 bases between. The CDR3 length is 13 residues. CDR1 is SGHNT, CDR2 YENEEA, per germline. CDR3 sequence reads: CASSSDSSYEQYF. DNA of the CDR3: TGTGCCAGCAGCTCCGACTCCTCCTACGAGCAGTACTTC.

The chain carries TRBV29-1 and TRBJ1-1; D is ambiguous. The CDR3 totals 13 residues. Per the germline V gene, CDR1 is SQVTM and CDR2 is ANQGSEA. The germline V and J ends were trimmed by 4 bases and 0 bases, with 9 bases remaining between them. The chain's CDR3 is CSVVSAMNTEAFF. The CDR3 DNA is TGCAGCGTTGTATCTGCGATGAACACTGAAGCTTTCTTT.

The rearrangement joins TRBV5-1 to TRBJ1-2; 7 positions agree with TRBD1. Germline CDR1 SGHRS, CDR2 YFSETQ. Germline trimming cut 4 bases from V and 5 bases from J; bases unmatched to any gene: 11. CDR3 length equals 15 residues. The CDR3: CASSPPGTATYGYTF. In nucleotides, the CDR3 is TGCGCCAGCAGCCCACCCGGGACAGCAACATATGGCTACACCTTC.

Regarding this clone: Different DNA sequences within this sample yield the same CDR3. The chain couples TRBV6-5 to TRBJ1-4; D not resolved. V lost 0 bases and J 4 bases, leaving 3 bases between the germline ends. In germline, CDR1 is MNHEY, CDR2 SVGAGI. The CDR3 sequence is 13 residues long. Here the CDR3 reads CASSYSHNEKLFF. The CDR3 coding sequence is TGTGCCAGCAGTTACTCCCATAATGAAAAACTGTTTTTT.

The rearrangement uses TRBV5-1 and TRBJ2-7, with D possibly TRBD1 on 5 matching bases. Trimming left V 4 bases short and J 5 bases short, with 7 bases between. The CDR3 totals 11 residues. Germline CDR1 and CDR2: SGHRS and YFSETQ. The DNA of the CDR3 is TGCGCCAGCAGCCTACAGGACGAGCAGTACTTC. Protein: CASSLQDEQYF.

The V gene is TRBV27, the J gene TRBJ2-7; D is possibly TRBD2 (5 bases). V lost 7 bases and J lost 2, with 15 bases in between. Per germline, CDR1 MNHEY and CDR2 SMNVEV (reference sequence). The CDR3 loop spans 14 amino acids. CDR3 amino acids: CASTRGPGTYEQYF. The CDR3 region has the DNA TGTGCCAGCACCCGAGGGCCAGGAACCTACGAGCAGTACTTC.

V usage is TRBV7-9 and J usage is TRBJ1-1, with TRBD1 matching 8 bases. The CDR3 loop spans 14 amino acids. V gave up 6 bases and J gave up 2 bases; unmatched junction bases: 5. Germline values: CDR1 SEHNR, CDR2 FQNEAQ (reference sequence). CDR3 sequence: CASRPTGANTEAFF. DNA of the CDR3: TGTGCCAGCAGGCCGACAGGGGCCAACACTGAAGCTTTCTTT.

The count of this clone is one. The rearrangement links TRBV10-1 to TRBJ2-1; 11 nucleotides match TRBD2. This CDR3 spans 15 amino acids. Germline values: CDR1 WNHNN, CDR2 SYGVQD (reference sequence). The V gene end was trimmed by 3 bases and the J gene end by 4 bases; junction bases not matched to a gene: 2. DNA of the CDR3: TGCGCCAGCAGTGACACTAGCGGGGGATACAATGAGCAGTTCTTC. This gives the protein CASSDTSGGYNEQFF.

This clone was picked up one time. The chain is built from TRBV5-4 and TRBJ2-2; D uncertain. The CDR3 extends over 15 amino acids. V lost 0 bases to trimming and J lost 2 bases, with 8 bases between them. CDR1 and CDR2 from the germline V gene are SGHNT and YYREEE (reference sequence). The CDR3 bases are TGTGCCAGCAGCTTGGAGACACCTAACACCGGGGAGCTGTTTTTT. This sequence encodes CASSLETPNTGELFF.

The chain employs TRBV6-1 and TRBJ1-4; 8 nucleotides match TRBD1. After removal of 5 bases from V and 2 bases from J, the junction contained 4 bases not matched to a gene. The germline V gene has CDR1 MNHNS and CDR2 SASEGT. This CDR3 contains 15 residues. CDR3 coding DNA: TGTGCCAGCAGTCCATGGACAGGGACTAATGAAAAACTGTTTTTT. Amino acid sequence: CASSPWTGTNEKLFF.

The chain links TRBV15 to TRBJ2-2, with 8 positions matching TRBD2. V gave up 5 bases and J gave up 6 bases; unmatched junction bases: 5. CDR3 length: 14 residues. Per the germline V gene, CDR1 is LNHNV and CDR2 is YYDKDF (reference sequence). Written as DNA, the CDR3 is TGTGCCACCAGCCCTGCTAGCGGGCCCGGGGAGCTGTTTTTT. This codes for CATSPASGPGELFF.

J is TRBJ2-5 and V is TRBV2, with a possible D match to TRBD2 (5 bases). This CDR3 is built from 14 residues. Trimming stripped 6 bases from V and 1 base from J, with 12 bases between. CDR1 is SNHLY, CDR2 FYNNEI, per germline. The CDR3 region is CASSKDLPQETQYF. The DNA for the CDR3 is TGTGCCAGCAGCAAGGACTTACCCCAAGAGACCCAGTACTTC. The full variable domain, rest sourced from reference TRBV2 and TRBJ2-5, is EPEVTQTPSHQVTQMGQEVILRCVPISNHLYFYWYRQILGQKVEFLVSFYNNEISEKSEIFDDQFSVERPDGSNFTLKIRSTKLEDSAMYFCASSKDLPQETQYFGPGTRLLVL.

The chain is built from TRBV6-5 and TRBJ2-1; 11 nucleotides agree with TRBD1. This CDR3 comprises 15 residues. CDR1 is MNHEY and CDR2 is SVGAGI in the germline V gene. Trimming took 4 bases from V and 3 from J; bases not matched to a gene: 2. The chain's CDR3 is CASSSGTGGYNEQFF. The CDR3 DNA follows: TGTGCCAGCAGTTCCGGGACAGGGGGCTACAATGAGCAGTTCTTC.

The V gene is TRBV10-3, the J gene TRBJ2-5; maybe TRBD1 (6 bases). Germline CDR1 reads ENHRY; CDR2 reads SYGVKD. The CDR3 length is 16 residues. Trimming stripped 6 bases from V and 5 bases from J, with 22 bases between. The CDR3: CAISTGVGGSRETQYF. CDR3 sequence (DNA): TGTGCCATCAGCACCGGTGTAGGGGGATCCAGGGAGACCCAGTACTTC.

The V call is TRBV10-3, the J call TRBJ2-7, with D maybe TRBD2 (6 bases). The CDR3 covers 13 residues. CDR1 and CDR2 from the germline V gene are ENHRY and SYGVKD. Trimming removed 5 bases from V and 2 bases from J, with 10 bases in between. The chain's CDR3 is CAISNGGTYEQYF. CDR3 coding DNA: TGTGCCATCAGTAATGGCGGGACCTACGAGCAGTACTTC.

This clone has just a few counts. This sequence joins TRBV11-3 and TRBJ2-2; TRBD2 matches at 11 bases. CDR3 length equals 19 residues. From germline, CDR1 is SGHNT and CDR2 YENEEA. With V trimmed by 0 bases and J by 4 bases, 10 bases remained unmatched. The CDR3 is CASSLDGTSGRRGTGELFF. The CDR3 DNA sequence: TGTGCCAGCAGCTTAGACGGGACTAGCGGACGACGAGGCACCGGGGAGCTGTTTTTT.

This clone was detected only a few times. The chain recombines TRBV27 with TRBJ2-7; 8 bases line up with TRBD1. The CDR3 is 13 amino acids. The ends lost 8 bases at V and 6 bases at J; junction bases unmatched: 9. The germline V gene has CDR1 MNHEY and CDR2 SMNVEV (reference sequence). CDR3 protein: CASGPWTGREQYF. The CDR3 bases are TGTGCCAGCGGGCCGTGGACAGGGCGCGAGCAGTACTTC.